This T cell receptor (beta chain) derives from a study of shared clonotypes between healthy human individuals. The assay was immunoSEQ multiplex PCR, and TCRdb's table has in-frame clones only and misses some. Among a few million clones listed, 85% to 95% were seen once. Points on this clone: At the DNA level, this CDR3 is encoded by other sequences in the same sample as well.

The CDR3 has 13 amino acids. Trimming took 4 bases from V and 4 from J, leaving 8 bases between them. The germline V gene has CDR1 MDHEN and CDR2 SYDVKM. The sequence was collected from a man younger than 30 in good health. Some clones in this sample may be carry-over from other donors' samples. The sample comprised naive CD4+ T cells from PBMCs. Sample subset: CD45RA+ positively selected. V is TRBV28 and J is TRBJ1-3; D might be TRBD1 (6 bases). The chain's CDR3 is CASSSGQGNTIYF. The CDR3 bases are TGTGCCAGCAGTTCCGGACAGGGAAACACCATATATTTT.